Listed below are T cell receptor beta chains from one sample, sequenced in a study of T cells in localized non-small cell lung cancer. The method was immunoSEQ multiplex PCR; TCRdb's version includes in-frame clones alone and lacks a portion of them. The sample contains some 32,000 clones, 90% to 95% of which appear only once. Sequenced here: peripheral blood, sampled before any cancer treatment. These TCRs come from a woman aged 40-75 years with stage I lung adenocarcinoma. CDR3s include the opening cysteine and the closing phenylalanine or tryptophan. Fields, in order: CDR3 length, clone size, D gene, J gene, V gene, CDR3 DNA, CDR3 protein. A D gene is named only where the DNA matches it firmly. Size values are once, few and many counts, or a class for expanded clones, and some rows have none.

CDR3 length: 16
clone size: -
D gene: -
J gene: TRBJ1-6
V gene: TRBV5-8
CDR3 DNA: TGTGCCAGCAGCTTGGCTGGAGTACTCTATAATTCACCCCTCCACTTT
CDR3 protein: CASSLAGVLYNSPLHF

CDR3 length: 13
clone size: once
D gene: -
J gene: TRBJ2-7
V gene: TRBV7-9
CDR3 DNA: TGTGCCAGCAACCGTGGGGCTTTCTACGAGCAGTACTTC
CDR3 protein: CASNRGAFYEQYF

CDR3 length: 14
clone size: -
D gene: -
J gene: TRBJ2-7
V gene: TRBV28
CDR3 DNA: TGTGCCAGCAGTTTGCCGGGAAGCTTGAACGAGCAGTACTTC
CDR3 protein: CASSLPGSLNEQYF

CDR3 length: 16
clone size: -
D gene: -
J gene: TRBJ1-2
V gene: TRBV28
CDR3 DNA: TGTGCCAGCAGCACTAGGACAGCTCCATTAAACTATGGCTACACCTTC
CDR3 protein: CASSTRTAPLNYGYTF

CDR3 length: 14
clone size: -
D gene: -
J gene: TRBJ1-6
V gene: TRBV6-5
CDR3 DNA: TGTGCCAGCAGTTATATGGACGGGAGATCACCCCTCCACTTT
CDR3 protein: CASSYMDGRSPLHF

CDR3 length: 17
clone size: -
D gene: TRBD1
J gene: TRBJ2-2
V gene: TRBV11-2
CDR3 DNA: TGTGCCAGCAGCCCTAGGTGGGGGACAGGGGAGGTCGGGGAGCTGTTTTTT
CDR3 protein: CASSPRWGTGEVGELFF

CDR3 length: 16
clone size: -
D gene: TRBD2
J gene: TRBJ2-3
V gene: TRBV28
CDR3 DNA: TGTGCCAGCAGTATCTTTAGCGGGGGTGTGACAGATACGCAGTATTTT
CDR3 protein: CASSIFSGGVTDTQYF

CDR3 length: 16
clone size: -
D gene: TRBD2
J gene: TRBJ2-5
V gene: TRBV7-2
CDR3 DNA: TGTGCCAGCAGCTTAGCTGGCGGGAGCATCCGGGAGACCCAGTACTTC
CDR3 protein: CASSLAGGSIRETQYF

CDR3 length: 16
clone size: -
D gene: TRBD1
J gene: TRBJ2-3
V gene: TRBV9
CDR3 DNA: TGTGCCAGCAGCTCCATCGGACAGGGGCCAACAGATACGCAGTATTTT
CDR3 protein: CASSSIGQGPTDTQYF

CDR3 length: 16
clone size: once
D gene: -
J gene: TRBJ1-1
V gene: TRBV5-5
CDR3 DNA: TGTGCCAGCAGCTTGGGGATGCGGGGTTGGGTCACTGAAGCTTTCTTT
CDR3 protein: CASSLGMRGWVTEAFF

CDR3 length: 15
clone size: -
D gene: TRBD2
J gene: TRBJ2-7
V gene: TRBV12-5
CDR3 DNA: TGTGCTAGTGGTTCGTGGAGGGCGGGAGCCTACGAGCAGTACTTC
CDR3 protein: CASGSWRAGAYEQYF

CDR3 length: 15
clone size: -
D gene: -
J gene: TRBJ1-4
V gene: TRBV18
CDR3 DNA: TGTGCCAGCTCACCCGACAGCCGGAGGGGTGAAAAACTGTTTTTT
CDR3 protein: CASSPDSRRGEKLFF

CDR3 length: 14
clone size: -
D gene: -
J gene: TRBJ2-3
V gene: TRBV11-3
CDR3 DNA: TGTGCCAGCAGCAAAGGGGAATACACAGATACGCAGTATTTT
CDR3 protein: CASSKGEYTDTQYF

CDR3 length: 13
clone size: -
D gene: -
J gene: TRBJ1-1
V gene: TRBV29-1
CDR3 DNA: TGCAGCGTTGGGTATGGAGGGGACACTGAAGCTTTCTTT
CDR3 protein: CSVGYGGDTEAFF

CDR3 length: 14
clone size: -
D gene: -
J gene: TRBJ1-2
V gene: TRBV6-1
CDR3 DNA: TGTGCCAGCAGTGAAGCCATGAGGGTGGAAGGCTACACCTTC
CDR3 protein: CASSEAMRVEGYTF

CDR3 length: 16
clone size: -
D gene: TRBD2
J gene: TRBJ2-1
V gene: TRBV7-3
CDR3 DNA: TGTGCCAGCAGCTTAAGGCCGGGAGGGCCATACAATGAGCAGTTCTTC
CDR3 protein: CASSLRPGGPYNEQFF

CDR3 length: 17
clone size: -
D gene: TRBD1
J gene: TRBJ2-7
V gene: TRBV28
CDR3 DNA: TGTGCCAGCAGTTTCATGCCGATAGGGACAGGGGCCCACGAGCAGTACTTC
CDR3 protein: CASSFMPIGTGAHEQYF

CDR3 length: 17
clone size: -
D gene: TRBD1
J gene: TRBJ1-2
V gene: TRBV10-3
CDR3 DNA: TGTGCCATCAGACAAAACAGGGGAACCCCAGCTAACTATGGCTACACCTTC
CDR3 protein: CAIRQNRGTPANYGYTF

CDR3 length: 15
clone size: -
D gene: -
J gene: TRBJ1-5
V gene: TRBV28
CDR3 DNA: TGTGCCAGCAGTTTGACCCAGGGGTTCAATCAGCCCCAGCATTTT
CDR3 protein: CASSLTQGFNQPQHF

CDR3 length: 17
clone size: -
D gene: TRBD1
J gene: TRBJ2-5
V gene: TRBV18
CDR3 DNA: TGTGCCAGCTCCCACACCACCGGGACAGCTAAACAAGAGACCCAGTACTTC
CDR3 protein: CASSHTTGTAKQETQYF

CDR3 length: 16
clone size: -
D gene: -
J gene: TRBJ1-1
V gene: TRBV11-2
CDR3 DNA: TGTGCCAGCAGGACACTACAGGGAGCATTGAACACTGAAGCTTTCTTT
CDR3 protein: CASRTLQGALNTEAFF

CDR3 length: 11
clone size: -
D gene: -
J gene: TRBJ1-2
V gene: TRBV28
CDR3 DNA: TGTGCCAGTGGACCGAACTATGGCTACACCTTC
CDR3 protein: CASGPNYGYTF

CDR3 length: 12
clone size: -
D gene: -
J gene: TRBJ1-5
V gene: TRBV19
CDR3 DNA: TGTGCCAGTAGTGGAGTTTATCAGCCCCAGCATTTT
CDR3 protein: CASSGVYQPQHF

CDR3 length: 17
clone size: once
D gene: -
J gene: TRBJ2-6
V gene: TRBV4-3
CDR3 DNA: TGCGCCAGCAGCCAACCCCCCGAAGGATCTGGGGCCAACGTCCTGACTTTC
CDR3 protein: CASSQPPEGSGANVLTF